This T cell receptor beta chain was identified during a study of cytomegalovirus exposure and HLA in healthy donors (dated 2017 in TCRdb). Concerning the study at large: An earlier analysis of roughly 500 of the donors reported approximately 290 Gb of sequence data and 100 million to 140 million unique TCR beta sequences from around 200 million T cells. Every repertoire in the discovery cohort had been generated on one and the same sequencing platform. Several DR-DQ haplotypes were handled as single units for association and clustering because linkage in the cohort was strong. Of the roughly 400 genotyped donors, 65% to 90% fell in the genetic ancestry cluster associated with self-reported Caucasian donors. Across 300 to 400 genotyped donors of the cohort, an average of roughly 250,000 unique TCR beta nucleotide sequences per donor were sequenced, and roughly 18% of those sequences were non-productive. To predict cytomegalovirus infection status, the study brought together high-throughput TCR immunosequencing, statistical association of individual TCRs with disease status, and machine learning. The aim of the study was to test whether cataloging public T cell receptors could identify signatures of past pathogen exposure. Rather than drawing on any new phenotypic data, the later analysis identified candidate immune exposures from TCR beta sequences and the way those sequences occurred across donors. Donor age, sex, ethnicity and CMV serostatus were collected together with the repertoire data. To decide whether each TCR beta V gene segment behaved as functional or pseudogenic, an earlier analysis of some 570 of the donors relied on high-throughput TCR beta sequencing. A later genetic analysis used genome-wide SNP genotypes for about three fifths of the 666 donors, treating that subset as a discovery cohort. Besides the first cohort of 550 to 750 subjects, a separate validation cohort made up of 120 different subjects was used. Using immunosequencing, the study profiled T cell repertoires from 640 or so subjects and related those repertoires to cytomegalovirus serostatus. Both class I and class II loci were covered by HLA typing, at four-digit resolution. An early release that covered approximately 600 HLA-typed donors contained about 300 gigabases of sequencing data and around 80 million unique TCR sequences. The number of typed donors differed by locus: about 620-630 for A, B, C, DRB1 and DQB1; 522 for DQA1; 606 for DPA1; and about 470 for DPB1. In a later analysis, previously published TCR beta repertoires from 670 or so donors were re-analyzed and high-resolution HLA genotyping was added so that TCR occurrence patterns could be studied. Results and caveats for the whole study, not just this receptor: A later analysis associated about 17,000 TCR beta sequences with specific HLA alleles at a false discovery rate of 0.05. The study gave a list of 150 to 200 TCR beta chains associated with cytomegalovirus. According to the authors, the approach could potentially be generalized to other disease states and immunological phenotypes. This cohort had only TCR beta chains sequenced, and the lack of alpha or paired-chain data limited which features could be detected. According to a later genetic analysis, donors in an Asian-associated ancestry cluster had fewer N-insertions in productive TCRs than the approximately 670-donor mean. A further reported finding was that TCR beta sequences accurately predicted the HLA-A and HLA-B alleles for most subjects in the first cohort. Because HLA typing was missing for some donors at each locus, association tests included only the typed subset. V-gene and J-gene trimming of TCR beta chains was associated with a missense DCLRE1C variant in a later genetic analysis, and the association was replicated in an independent cohort. Compared with equally common non-associated chains, HLA-associated TCR beta chains in a later analysis were more clonally expanded and had lower generation probabilities. Across donors, most TCR sequences were observed very rarely, whereas some public TCRs were present in many individuals. Presence/absence analyses assumed roughly uniform sequencing depth across donors, an assumption that may not hold. An earlier analysis of around 600 of the donors showed that most TCR beta V segments appeared in productive rearrangements either about 87% or about 30% of the time, which broadly matched IMGT annotations. A few of the identified cytomegalovirus-associated TCR beta chains were confirmed in vitro to be specific for cytomegalovirus antigens. In a later analysis, several top co-occurrence clusters were reported to appear linked to parvovirus B19, influenza, CMV and Epstein-Barr virus. CMV serostatus was the only immune exposure information available for the cohort. Correlated functional status among segregating V segments might reflect linkage disequilibrium, but an unknown experimental factor could not be ruled out. When HLA alleles, especially DR and DQ, strongly co-occurred, TCR associations were difficult to assign to individual alleles. The 87-base-pair reads could not distinguish some IMGT-functional V segments, including TRBV6-2 and TRBV6-3, so those segments were excluded. Most CMV-associated TCR beta chains appeared to be HLA-restricted in a later analysis, and the HLA associations seemed to be driven largely by CMV exposure. A cluster of highly shared sequence variants was judged likely to represent a technical artifact of the sequencing pipeline. Cytomegalovirus status was reported to be diagnosed by the classifier with high specificity and sensitivity in both the original and validation cohorts. Some 16 rarely observed V segments, including chromosome 9 orphons, were excluded from the earlier analysis of almost 600 of the donors because counts were too low. According to a later analysis, TCR association rates differed among HLA loci, with DRB1 alleles showing the most associated TCRs and HLA-C alleles showing the fewest.

Library creation used the immunoSEQ multiplex PCR assay. The multiplex PCR relied on a mix of 60 forward primers for TCR Vbeta segments and 13 reverse primers for TCR Jbeta segments. A multiplex PCR assay on genomic DNA amplified the CDR3 region of rearranged TCR beta genes. The amplified TCR beta libraries were sequenced on the Illumina HiSeq System as 87-base-pair reads. The paper's processing steps were these. A later analysis tallied roughly 76 million unique TCR beta chains across the 666 repertoires, and about 12 million of those chains were shared by two or more donors. Raw reads were error-corrected and collapsed into unique sequences by a nearest-neighbor algorithm in which closely related sequences were merged to remove PCR and sequencing errors. To assign V, D and J gene segments, CDR3 sequences were aligned to IMGT reference sequences. For a sequence to be retained, a match of at least six nucleotides was required to both a V gene segment and a J gene segment. A rearrangement was called productive if the CDR3 had no stop codons and remained in frame with V and J, and every other rearrangement was called non-productive. Following IMGT convention, CDR3 was defined as the stretch from the second conserved V-encoded cysteine to the conserved J-encoded phenylalanine. In an earlier analysis of around 600 of the donors, sequences lacking an unambiguous match to a single V gene segment were excluded. In an earlier analysis of roughly 600 of the donors, a V segment was called functional when productive rearrangements were above 56.7%, and segregating when the standard deviation between donors exceeded 5%. To diagnose cytomegalovirus status from the catalog of TCR beta chain sequences, a statistical classification framework was built. In a later analysis, V and J genes were assigned by comparing TCR nucleotide sequences against IMGT/GENE-DB human TR gene sequences. In a later analysis, CDR3 sequences and most-parsimonious VDJ recombination scenarios were assigned using the TCRdist pipeline. A later analysis defined each TCR beta chain by its CDR3 amino acid sequence plus V-gene family, and excluded reads lacking a unique V-gene family. A later analysis removed 550 to 700 highly shared, low-generation-probability nucleotide sequences to deal with suspected cross-contamination and a sequencing artifact. A later analysis calculated a clonal expansion index for each public chain from normalized within-repertoire ranks of inferred template counts. In a later analysis, generation probabilities were computed with a VDJ recombination model fitted to out-of-frame rearrangements, and the resulting probabilities were checked against IGoR. In a later analysis, TCR-TCR, TCR-HLA and TCR-CMV co-occurrence was scored with hypergeometric tests, and a repertoire-size bias correction was applied to TCR pairs. A later analysis estimated false discovery rates by permuting HLA or CMV assignments 20 times. In a later analysis, co-occurring TCRs were grouped using DBSCAN, with TCRdist sequence similarity added in when clustering inside HLA-allele-positive subsets. Co-occurrence clustering excluded repertoires with fewer than 30,000 or more than 120,000 public chains, plus five with anomalous nucleotide sharing. TCRdb carries this immuneACCESS record with in-frame sequences only. Its versions omit some clonotypes, under half of them owing to an unresolved V gene in the studies checked, with the rest unexplained. V, J and clone size were drawn from that table, and D and trimming were deduced from the DNA. This sample's clone table shows roughly 60,000 clones. Jointly, the top ten make up about 4% of the sample.

The cohort comprised some 680 healthy bone marrow donors. At the time of sampling, all cohort members were nominally healthy, though unrecorded immune exposures were likely present. The donor tested CMV seronegative and was one of the 352 seronegative cohort members. A peripheral blood sample was provided by each donor, and peripheral blood mononuclear cells were used for TCR beta sequencing. Genomic DNA was extracted from the blood cell samples with the Qiagen DNeasy Blood Extraction Kit. The germline V gene sets CDR1 to MNHGY and CDR2 to SAAAGT. There are 14 amino acids in the CDR3, from cysteine to phenylalanine inclusive. The kept DNA is CDR3 alone, 42 bases in frame from the first base. V and J are truncated by 6 bases and 6 bases respectively, leaving an intervening sequence of 15 bases. About this clone: Its specific antigen is unknown.

Sequenced: PBMCs. This receptor was taken from a woman younger than 30 in good health and CMV-seronegative. The sequence links TRBV6-8 to TRBJ2-1, with no reliable assignment of the D segment. The DNA sequence reads TGTGCCAGCAGCCCAGTTTTGGCTCTCAATGAGCAGTTCTTC. This encodes CASSPVLALNEQFF.